This T cell receptor beta chain is from a study of T cells in Graves' hyperthyroidism and ophthalmopathy. Amplified TCR beta CDR3 regions came from RNA transcripts. HTBI primers were used for first-round RT-PCR of the TCR CDR3. TCRdb re-analysed the multiplex PCR reads in MiXCR, keeping a single row per CDR3 protein. The sample includes about 510,000 distinct CDR3 sequences, 11% to 15% of them seen just once. Study observations and caveats: Most thyroid clonotypes that were expanded above 0.001 also turned up in blood. The model anticipated ophthalmopathy a median about six months pre-onset.

Germline CDR1 SGHNT, CDR2 YENEEA. The CDR3 contains 14 residues. V was shortened by 4 bases and J by 4 bases, with 12 bases between the two germline ends. Researchers barred patients who had uncontrolled infection, other autoimmune disease, pregnancy or lactation. This sample holds PBMCs from roughly 10 ml fresh peripheral blood. In this sample, this clonotype turned up many times. Its specificity is unknown. This clonotype originated in a woman aged 40 to 50 with Graves' hyperthyroidism. Sequencing was carried out using blood. The rearrangement links TRBV11-3 to TRBJ2-3, with D unclear. CDR3 nucleotide sequence: TGTGCCAGCAGCTCCTACCTGAGCGCAGATACGCAGTATTTT. This sequence encodes CASSSYLSADTQYF.